These 30 T cell receptor beta chains were sequenced from one sample in a study of cytotoxic CD8 clonotypes in ibrutinib-treated CLL. Profiled with immunoSEQ multiplex PCR; TCRdb holds only in-frame clones, not every one. The sample lists 100,000 or so clones, under 70% occurring once. Here the sequenced sample was PBMCs, taken after 24 months of ibrutinib treatment. The origin of the receptors is a human donor with chronic lymphocytic leukemia.

The gene calls are TRBV6-1 and TRBJ1-1; a weak D match, TRBD1 (6 bases). The CDR3 is 14 residues long. V shed 3 bases and J shed 1 base, with 9 bases lying between them. The germline gives CDR1 MNHNS, CDR2 SASEGT. The CDR3 region is CASSDRGENTEAFF. DNA of the CDR3: TGTGCCAGCAGTGACAGGGGAGAGAACACTGAAGCTTTCTTT.

This clone turned up a few times. The CDR3 spells CASSERGTAKETQYF. The CDR3 region has the DNA TGTGCCAGCAGCGAACGAGGGACGGCTAAAGAGACCCAGTACTTC. This chain uses TRBV5-4 with TRBJ2-5; D is tentatively TRBD1 or TRBD2 (5 bases each). The CDR3 consists of 15 residues. Looked up from germline, CDR1 is SGHNT and CDR2 is YYREEE (reference sequence). Trimming removed 4 bases from V and 3 bases from J, with 16 bases in between.

V and J are TRBV7-3 and TRBJ2-1; no definite D call. Germline CDR1 SGHTA, CDR2 FQGTGA. This CDR3 has 14 amino acids. The V end was cut by 4 bases, the J end by 9 bases, with 16 bases between. CDR3 amino acids: CASSYRHQWGEQFF. CDR3 coding DNA: TGTGCCAGCAGCTATCGGCATCAGTGGGGTGAGCAGTTCTTC.

This chain connects TRBV27 to TRBJ2-7, with TRBD1 identical over 7 bases. V lost 5 bases, J lost 4 bases, and 8 bases stayed unmatched. This CDR3 region has 14 residues. CDR1 is MNHEY and CDR2 is SMNVEV in the germline V gene (reference sequence). This CDR3 is CASSPLDRVYEQYF. The CDR3 DNA reads as TGTGCCAGCAGTCCCCTCGACAGGGTGTACGAGCAGTACTTC.

The genes are TRBV11-3 and TRBJ2-6, with a weak D call TRBD2 (6 bases). CDR1 and CDR2 (germline): SGHNT, YENEEA. The CDR3 spans 16 residues. Between the trimmed V and J ends, which lost 5 bases and 0 bases, there was a span of 11 bases. CDR3 coding DNA: TGTGCCAGCAGCCGAGGGCGGGACTCTGGGGCCAACGTCCTGACTTTC. Translation gives CASSRGRDSGANVLTF.

The V call is TRBV6-5, the J call TRBJ2-2, with D perhaps matching TRBD1 or TRBD2 (5 bases each). This CDR3 comprises 15 residues. Germline lookup yields CDR1 MNHEY and CDR2 SVGAGI. V was pared by 5 bases and J by 6 bases, with 16 bases between. CDR3: CASSLWGFEAGELFF. In nucleotides, the CDR3 is TGTGCCAGCAGTCTCTGGGGGTTCGAGGCCGGGGAGCTGTTTTTT.

This clone has only a few counts. This sequence joins TRBV9 and TRBJ1-5, with a weak D call TRBD1 (6 bases). Trimming stripped 2 bases from V and 7 bases from J, with 13 bases between. The length of the CDR3 is 14 residues. CDR1 and CDR2 from the germline V gene are SGDLS and YYNGEE. The CDR3 spells CASSVEGTGQPQHF. In DNA form, the CDR3 reads TGTGCCAGCAGCGTTGAGGGTACAGGGCAGCCCCAGCATTTT.

The V gene is TRBV7-2, the J gene TRBJ1-4; D is unclear. The germline V and J ends were trimmed by 4 bases and 8 bases, with 11 bases remaining between them. Germline V CDR1 and CDR2: SGHTA, FQGNSA. This CDR3 has 13 residues. CDR3: CASSSQSGEKLFF. CDR3 nucleotides: TGTGCCAGCAGCTCCCAGTCCGGGGAAAAACTGTTTTTT. The full variable domain, its missing parts supplied by reference TRBV7-2 and TRBJ1-4, is GAGVSQSPSNKVTEKGKDVELRCDPISGHTALYWYRQSLGQGLEFLIYFQGNSAPDKSGLPSDRFSAERTGGSVSTLTIQRTQQEDSAVYLCASSSQSGEKLFFGSGTQLSVL.

As for this clone: Other DNA sequences within the sample encode an identical CDR3. The chain uses TRBV30 and TRBJ2-7, with 10 bases matching TRBD2. V lost 4 bases and J lost 4; bases outside the gene matches: 7. From germline, CDR1 is GTSNPN and CDR2 SVGIG (reference sequence). The CDR3 consists of 14 residues. The CDR3 loop is CAWKASGGSYEQYF. DNA for the CDR3: TGTGCCTGGAAGGCTAGCGGGGGATCTTACGAGCAGTACTTC.

Only a few counts were recorded for this clone. V usage is TRBV2 and J usage is TRBJ2-1, with TRBD2 as a possible D gene (6 bases). The CDR3 contains 14 residues. In germline, CDR1 is SNHLY, CDR2 FYNNEI. Trimming removed 6 bases at V and 6 bases at J, with 15 bases between. CDR3 protein: CASSPGSQPNEQFF. The CDR3 coding sequence is TGTGCCAGCAGCCCCGGGAGCCAGCCCAATGAGCAGTTCTTC. Full variable domain (rest looked up from reference TRBV2 and TRBJ2-1): EPEVTQTPSHQVTQMGQEVILRCVPISNHLYFYWYRQILGQKVEFLVSFYNNEISEKSEIFDDQFSVERPDGSNFTLKIRSTKLEDSAMYFCASSPGSQPNEQFFGPGTRLTVL.

The J gene is TRBJ1-5, the V gene TRBV6-5, with D possibly being TRBD1 (5 bases). Germline V gene sequence: CDR1 MNHEY, CDR2 SVGAGI. With 5 bases removed from V and 4 bases from J, the gap between germline ends came to 9 bases. The CDR3 has 13 amino acids. CDR3 region: CASSRQPNQPQHF. The CDR3 DNA reads TGTGCCAGCAGTCGACAGCCTAATCAGCCCCAGCATTTT.

The V and J genes are TRBV20-1 and TRBJ1-1; no clear D. The V gene's germline CDR1 is DFQATT and CDR2 SNEGSKA (reference sequence). This CDR3 has 11 amino acids. V dropped 5 bases and J dropped 4 bases, with 8 bases sitting between them. CDR3 residues: CSAPRLTEAFF. The DNA for the CDR3 is TGCAGTGCTCCCCGACTCACTGAAGCTTTCTTT.

The V and J genes are TRBV7-9 and TRBJ1-5, with D unclear. The germline CDR1 and CDR2 sequences are SEHNR and FQNEAQ (reference sequence). With 4 bases removed from V and 8 bases from J, the gap between germline ends came to 9 bases. The CDR3 spans 12 residues. The CDR3 bases are TGTGCCAGCAGCTCGTTTACAAAGCCCCAGCATTTT. Its protein is CASSSFTKPQHF.

The gene calls are TRBV27 and TRBJ2-5, with D perhaps being TRBD1 or TRBD2 (5 bases each). Germline V gene lookup returns CDR1 MNHEY and CDR2 SMNVEV (reference sequence). Trimming removed 5 bases at V and 4 bases at J, with 20 bases between. This CDR3 contains 16 residues. The CDR3 region is CASSPPPVKGTETQYF. CDR3 bases: TGTGCCAGCAGTCCCCCCCCGGTAAAAGGGACAGAGACCCAGTACTTC.

This clone came up once. The rearrangement links TRBV28 to TRBJ2-6, with D perhaps matching TRBD2 (5 bases). Trimming took 6 bases from V and 0 from J, leaving 9 bases between them. Germline V lookup: CDR1 MDHEN, CDR2 SYDVKM. The CDR3 covers 15 residues. In DNA, the CDR3 is TGTGCCAGCAGGGAGGCCAGCTCTGGGGCCAACGTCCTGACTTTC. Its protein product is CASREASSGANVLTF. Drawing the rest from reference TRBV28 and TRBJ2-6, the complete variable domain is DVKVTQSSRYLVKRTGEKVFLECVQDMDHENMFWYRQDPGLGLRLIYFSYDVKMKEKGDIPEGYSVSREKKERFSLILESASTNQTSMYLCASREASSGANVLTFGAGSRLTVL.

The chain carries TRBV6-6 and TRBJ2-7, with TRBD1 identical over 9 bases. With 5 bases clipped from V and 6 bases from J, the junction kept 8 bases outside the gene matches. Germline V lookup: CDR1 MNHNY, CDR2 SVGAGI (reference sequence). This CDR3 region has 14 residues. CDR3 in amino acids: CASSRGQGSSEQYF. Written as DNA, the CDR3 is TGTGCCAGCAGTAGGGGACAGGGTTCGAGCGAGCAGTACTTC.

V usage is TRBV5-1 and J usage is TRBJ2-3; either TRBD1 or TRBD2 may fit D (5 bases each). The germline V and J ends were trimmed by 4 bases and 0 bases, with 15 bases remaining between them. The CDR3 is 16 residues long. CDR1 is SGHRS and CDR2 is YFSETQ in the germline V gene. CDR3 nucleotides: TGCGCCAGCAGCCGGGGCCAGGGTACGAGCACAGATACGCAGTATTTT. It yields the protein CASSRGQGTSTDTQYF.

The chain joins TRBV6-5 to TRBJ2-7; 10 positions match TRBD2. From germline, CDR1 is MNHEY and CDR2 SVGAGI. V lost 6 bases and J lost 4; bases outside the gene matches: 9. CDR3 length: 15 residues. Here the CDR3 DNA reads TGTGCCAGCAGCCCCCTAGCGGGGGCCAGTTACGAGCAGTACTTC. Translated, it gives CASSPLAGASYEQYF.

The chain combines TRBV19 with TRBJ2-2; TRBD1 aligns across 11 bases. The CDR3 length is 18 residues. The V gene end was trimmed by 3 bases and the J gene end by 7 bases; junction bases not matched to a gene: 13. In germline, CDR1 is LNHDA, CDR2 SQIVND (reference sequence). In DNA, the CDR3 is TGTGCCAGTAGTATGGGTTTAAGGGGACAGGGGGTCGGCGGGGAGCTGTTTTTT. Its protein is CASSMGLRGQGVGGELFF.

As for this clone: Distinct nucleotide sequences in the sample also encode this CDR3. The chain has TRBV2 and TRBJ2-1; D is uncertain. The V end lost 4 bases, the J end lost 3 bases, and 1 base lay between the germline ends. The CDR3 has 11 residues. Germline V gene lookup returns CDR1 SNHLY and CDR2 FYNNEI. CDR3 sequence (DNA): TGTGCCAGCAGTGGCTACAATGAGCAGTTCTTC. Protein: CASSGYNEQFF. Based on the CDR3 plus reference TRBV2 and TRBJ2-1, the full variable domain is EPEVTQTPSHQVTQMGQEVILRCVPISNHLYFYWYRQILGQKVEFLVSFYNNEISEKSEIFDDQFSVERPDGSNFTLKIRSTKLEDSAMYFCASSGYNEQFFGPGTRLTVL.

V usage is TRBV9 and J usage is TRBJ1-5; maybe TRBD1 (5 bases). Germline V lookup: CDR1 SGDLS, CDR2 YYNGEE. The ends were cut back, 5 bases at V and 5 bases at J, with 11 bases in the middle. This CDR3 is 13 amino acids long. The CDR3 DNA sequence: TGTGCCAGCAGGGGGGGAGGGCATCAGCCCCAGCATTTT. Encoded protein: CASRGGGHQPQHF.

V and J are TRBV5-6 and TRBJ2-7; the D gene could be TRBD1 or TRBD2 (7 bases each). Trimming pared 3 bases from V and 4 bases from J, leaving 14 bases between. The germline V gene has CDR1 SGHDT and CDR2 YYEEEE. The CDR3 runs 14 residues. CDR3 in DNA: TGTGCCAGCAGCTGGCGGGGGACAGCGTACGAGCAGTACTTC. Translating it yields CASSWRGTAYEQYF.

This sequence joins TRBV29-1 and TRBJ1-1; perhaps TRBD1 as D (5 bases). Germline values: CDR1 SQVTM, CDR2 ANQGSEA. This CDR3 spans 13 amino acids. V lost 7 bases and J lost 3, with 15 bases in between. In DNA form, the CDR3 reads TGCAGCGGGGGCCTGTTAAGGGACACTGAAGCTTTCTTT. Protein sequence: CSGGLLRDTEAFF.

The V call is TRBV19, the J call TRBJ1-1; maybe TRBD1 (5 bases). The germline CDR1 and CDR2 sequences are LNHDA and SQIVND (reference sequence). Trimming removed 3 bases from V and 3 bases from J, with 11 bases in between. CDR3 length equals 14 residues. The CDR3 region is CASSMVGGDTEAFF. The DNA of the CDR3 is TGTGCCAGTAGTATGGTCGGGGGTGACACTGAAGCTTTCTTT.

On this clone itself: This sample also contains other DNA sequences that code for the same CDR3. CDR3 sequence: CASSSGRGLYQETQYF. For the CDR3, the DNA is TGCGCCAGCAGCAGCGGACGGGGATTGTACCAAGAGACCCAGTACTTC. The V call is TRBV5-1, the J call TRBJ2-5; D is perhaps TRBD2 (5 bases). V was clipped by 4 bases and J by 0 bases, with 16 bases between them. The germline V gene has CDR1 SGHRS and CDR2 YFSETQ. The CDR3 is 16 residues long.

V is TRBV7-3 and J is TRBJ2-3; no firm D call. The CDR3 totals 15 residues. V lost 0 bases, J lost 6 bases, and 13 bases lay in between. CDR1 and CDR2 from the germline V gene are SGHTA and FQGTGA. DNA of the CDR3: TGTGCCAGCAGCTTAACCTCCGAACTTGGGGATACGCAGTATTTT. Encoded protein: CASSLTSELGDTQYF.

V is TRBV5-6 and J is TRBJ2-2; 7 positions agree with TRBD1. J was trimmed by 5 bases and V by 4 bases; bases with no gene match: 8. CDR3 length: 15 amino acids. Germline V lookup: CDR1 SGHDT, CDR2 YYEEEE. The chain's CDR3 is CASSAQQGLTGELFF. The DNA of the CDR3 is TGTGCCAGCAGCGCACAACAGGGGCTAACCGGGGAGCTGTTTTTT. The whole variable domain, filled in from reference TRBV5-6 and TRBJ2-2, reads DAGVTQSPTHLIKTRGQQVTLRCSPKSGHDTVSWYQQALGQGPQFIFQYYEEEERQRGNFPDRFSGHQFPNYSSELNVNALLLGDSALYLCASSAQQGLTGELFFGEGSRLTVL.

The CDR3 coding sequence is TGCAGCGTTTTACAGGGGGCTGAAAAACTGTTTTTT. As protein: CSVLQGAEKLFF. The rearrangement uses TRBV29-1 and TRBJ1-4; the match to TRBD1 covers 9 bases. This CDR3 is built from 12 residues. Germline V gives CDR1 SQVTM, CDR2 ANQGSEA. J lost 7 bases, V lost 5 bases, and 2 bases had no gene match.

CDR3 sequence: CATRTGGFGNEKLFF. The CDR3 DNA is TGTGCCACCAGGACAGGGGGCTTTGGGAATGAAAAACTGTTTTTT. The V call is TRBV15, the J call TRBJ1-4, with TRBD1 identical over 10 bases. The germline V gene encodes CDR1 LNHNV and CDR2 YYDKDF (reference sequence). The J segment lost 5 bases and the V segment lost 6 bases, leaving 6 bases of the junction unmatched. The CDR3 sequence is 15 residues long.

The V gene is TRBV2, the J gene TRBJ1-2, with no clear D. The V gene lost 8 bases and the J gene lost 6 bases, with 13 bases spanning the gap. CDR1 is SNHLY, CDR2 FYNNEI, per germline. The CDR3 length is 12 residues. The CDR3 here is CASRPGLDGYTF. Here the CDR3 DNA reads TGTGCCAGCCGGCCGGGGTTGGATGGCTACACCTTC.